Listed below are T cell receptor beta chains from one sample, sequenced in a study of Tregs in tolerant kidney transplant recipients. TCRdb's copy holds only in-frame clones and misses some; the assay was immunoSEQ multiplex PCR. The sample yields approximately 66,000 clones, around 85% seen once. The sequenced sample was Tregs from blood, obtained before the transplant. The receptors stem from a human donor who received a combined kidney and bone marrow transplant. CDR3s include the opening cysteine and the closing phenylalanine or tryptophan. Each record gives: J gene, V gene, CDR3 protein.

TRBJ2-2 TRBV5-1 CASSSPEGGTGELFF
TRBJ2-7 TRBV28 CASSGTGGGYEQYF
TRBJ2-1 TRBV6-5 CASTRGSFYNEQFF
TRBJ2-7 TRBV2 CASFRTSGFYEQYF
TRBJ2-3 TRBV6-5 CASSYVPGHQGTQYF
TRBJ2-1 TRBV5-1 CASSLGQGANEQFF
TRBJ1-1 TRBV6-1 CASSEWGLNTEAFF
TRBJ2-3 TRBV30 CAWSEGLAGSFDTQYF
TRBJ2-3 TRBV6-6 CASSPSSGGRDTQYF
TRBJ2-7 TRBV13 CASSLSAGVYGQYF
TRBJ2-5 TRBV28 CASSLVFGRRRNQETQYF